This record looks at one T cell receptor (beta chain) sequence and its context. Its antigen is undetermined. TCRdb keeps only in-frame clones here, not all; method: immunoSEQ multiplex PCR. Altogether around 100,000 clones are present, 88% being singletons, with the ten largest covering about 1.8%. Germline-derived CDR1 and CDR2 are LNHDA and SQIVND (reference sequence). The CDR3 loop spans 13 amino acids. V lost 5 bases to trimming and J lost 1 base, with 8 bases between them. The source of the sample is a study of T cell responses to AZD1222 COVID-19 vaccine. Study context: Recipients boosted at about 4 weeks or about 12 weeks are pooled.

Study findings and constraints: It was only five to seven AZD1222 recipients who were seropositive at baseline. Possibly, clonal diversity was underestimated; donors were largely white British and included more females. Spike-specific TCR depth and breadth grew after two AZD1222 doses.

The chain is built from TRBV19 and TRBJ1-1; D is unclear. The receptor comes from an adult in good health. This specimen consisted of peripheral blood, obtained on day 0 of AZD1222 vaccination. CDR3: CASSSTANTEAFF. The CDR3 bases are TGTGCCAGTAGTTCAACAGCGAACACTGAAGCTTTCTTT.